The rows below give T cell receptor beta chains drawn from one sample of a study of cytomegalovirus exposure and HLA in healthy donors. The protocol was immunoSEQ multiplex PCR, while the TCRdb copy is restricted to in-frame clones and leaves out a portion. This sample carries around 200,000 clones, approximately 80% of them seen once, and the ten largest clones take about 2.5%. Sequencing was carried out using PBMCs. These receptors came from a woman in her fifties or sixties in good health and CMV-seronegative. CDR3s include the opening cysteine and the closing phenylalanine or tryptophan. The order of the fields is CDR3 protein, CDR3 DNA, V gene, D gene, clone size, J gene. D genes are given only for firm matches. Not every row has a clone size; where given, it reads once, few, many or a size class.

CASRQGQGSSYEQYF | TGTGCCAGCAGACAGGGACAGGGTTCTTCCTACGAGCAGTACTTC | TRBV6-1 | TRBD1 | . | TRBJ2-7
CASSYSVGAEAFF | TGTGCCAGCAGTTACTCAGTGGGGGCCGAAGCTTTCTTT | TRBV6-5 | . | . | TRBJ1-1
CASSPPGVLQVQTQYF | TGTGCCAGCAGTCCCCCCGGCGTCCTACAGGTGCAGACCCAGTACTTC | TRBV2 | . | once | TRBJ2-5
CASSVHPAGGDGTEAFF | TGTGCCAGCAGCGTACATCCGGCAGGGGGAGACGGCACTGAAGCTTTCTTT | TRBV9 | TRBD1 | . | TRBJ1-1
CAIKKGQGNTEAFF | TGTGCCATCAAAAAGGGACAGGGGAACACTGAAGCTTTCTTT | TRBV7-9 | TRBD1 | . | TRBJ1-1
CASSQITGTGRQPQHF | TGTGCCAGCAGCCAGATTACCGGGACAGGGCGCCAGCCCCAGCATTTT | TRBV7-2 | TRBD1 | . | TRBJ1-5
CASSLEWAGTDIYGYTF | TGTGCCAGCAGTTTGGAATGGGCGGGGACGGACATCTATGGCTACACCTTC | TRBV28 | . | . | TRBJ1-2
CASNSGSSGHEQYF | TGTGCCAGCAATAGCGGGAGTAGTGGCCACGAGCAGTACTTC | TRBV6-6 | TRBD2 | . | TRBJ2-7
CASSDFPDSGYTF | TGTGCCAGCAGCGACTTCCCGGACAGCGGCTACACCTTC | TRBV2 | . | . | TRBJ1-2
CASSQDEGPYSGNTIYF | TGCGCCAGCAGCCAAGACGAGGGTCCCTACTCTGGAAACACCATATATTTT | TRBV4-1 | . | . | TRBJ1-3
CASSLGANTGELFF | TGTGCCAGCTCGCTCGGAGCGAACACCGGGGAGCTGTTTTTT | TRBV18 | . | . | TRBJ2-2
CASSFIGTNTEAFF | TGTGCCAGCAGCTTTATAGGGACTAACACTGAAGCTTTCTTT | TRBV7-2 | . | . | TRBJ1-1
CASSSSRGNTGELFF | TGTGCCAGCAGCTCCAGTAGGGGGAACACCGGGGAGCTGTTTTTT | TRBV7-8 | . | . | TRBJ2-2
CASHKPGGEGQPQHF | TGTGCAAGTCACAAGCCGGGGGGAGAAGGGCAGCCCCAGCATTTT | TRBV12-2 | . | . | TRBJ1-5
CASSLEAGGYEQYF | TGTGCCAGCAGCTTAGAAGCGGGGGGGTACGAGCAGTACTTC | TRBV7-8 | TRBD2 | . | TRBJ2-7
CASSAGRAYEQYF | TGCGCCAGCAGTGCGGGGAGGGCCTACGAGCAGTACTTC | TRBV10-1 | TRBD2 | . | TRBJ2-7
CASSPRLSDYNEQFF | TGTGCCAGCTCACCACGACTTTCCGACTACAATGAGCAGTTCTTC | TRBV18 | . | . | TRBJ2-1
CASSGTGVPDYGYTF | TGTGCCAGCTCCGGGACAGGGGTTCCCGACTATGGCTACACCTTC | TRBV19 | TRBD1 | . | TRBJ1-2
CASRGGRGLGAFF | TGTGCCAGCCGGGGGGGGCGGGGGCTTGGAGCTTTCTTT | TRBV2 | . | . | TRBJ1-1
CASSAGISEGYGYTF | TGTGCCAGCAGCGCAGGAATAAGTGAGGGCTATGGCTACACCTTC | TRBV14 | . | . | TRBJ1-2
CASSSRGGQGVDTQYF | TGTGCCAGCAGCTCTAGGGGGGGACAGGGAGTAGATACGCAGTATTTT | TRBV9 | TRBD1 | . | TRBJ2-3
CASSLRDRTNEKLFF | TGTGCCAGCTCACTTAGGGACAGAACTAATGAAAAACTGTTTTTT | TRBV18 | TRBD1 | . | TRBJ1-4
CASSLWSREQYF | TGTGCCAGCAGTTTATGGTCCCGGGAGCAGTACTTC | TRBV28 | . | . | TRBJ2-5
CASTPGLASETQYF | TGTGCCAGCACCCCGGGACTAGCCTCGGAGACCCAGTACTTC | TRBV7-2 | TRBD2 | few | TRBJ2-5
CASSPWTGGRGQFF | TGTGCCAGCAGCCCATGGACAGGGGGGCGGGGGCAGTTCTTC | TRBV7-9 | TRBD1 | . | TRBJ2-1
CASSEVSGTEAFF | TGTGCCAGCAGTGAAGTGTCAGGCACTGAAGCTTTCTTT | TRBV6-1 | . | . | TRBJ1-1
CASSSDRGMGTEAFF | TGTGCCAGCAGCTCAGATAGGGGGATGGGGACTGAAGCTTTCTTT | TRBV7-2 | . | few | TRBJ1-1
CASSLAAGGGFEQFF | TGTGCCAGCAGCTTAGCGGCGGGAGGGGGGTTTGAGCAGTTCTTC | TRBV7-6 | TRBD2 | few | TRBJ2-1
CASSQSPDTQYF | TGTGCCAGCAGCCAGTCCCCAGATACGCAGTATTTT | TRBV7-3 | . | . | TRBJ2-3
CASSLEGRGGTDTQYF | TGCGCCAGCAGCTTGGAAGGCAGGGGGGGCACAGATACGCAGTATTTT | TRBV5-1 | . | . | TRBJ2-3